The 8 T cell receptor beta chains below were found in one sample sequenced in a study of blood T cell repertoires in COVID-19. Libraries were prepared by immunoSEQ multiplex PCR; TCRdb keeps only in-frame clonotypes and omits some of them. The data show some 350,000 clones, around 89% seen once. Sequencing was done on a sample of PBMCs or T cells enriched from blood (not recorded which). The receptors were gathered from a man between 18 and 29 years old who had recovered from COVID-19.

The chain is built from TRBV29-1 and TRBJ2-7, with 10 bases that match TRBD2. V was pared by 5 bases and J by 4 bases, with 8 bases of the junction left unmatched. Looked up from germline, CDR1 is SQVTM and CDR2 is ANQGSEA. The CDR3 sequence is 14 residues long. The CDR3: CSVQGTAGGYEQYF. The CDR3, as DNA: TGCAGCGTTCAGGGAACAGCGGGAGGGTACGAGCAGTACTTC.

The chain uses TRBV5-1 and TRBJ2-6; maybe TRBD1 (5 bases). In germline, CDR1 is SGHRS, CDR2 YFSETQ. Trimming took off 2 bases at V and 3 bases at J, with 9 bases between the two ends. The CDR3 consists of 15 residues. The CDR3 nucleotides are TGCGCCAGCAGCTTAGCAGGGTATGGGGCCAACGTCCTGACTTTC. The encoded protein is CASSLAGYGANVLTF.

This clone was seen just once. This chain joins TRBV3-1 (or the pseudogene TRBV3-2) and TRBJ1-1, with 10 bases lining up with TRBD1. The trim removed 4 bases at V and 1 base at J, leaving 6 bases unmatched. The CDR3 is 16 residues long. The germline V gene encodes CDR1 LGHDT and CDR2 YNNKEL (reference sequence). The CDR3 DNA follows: TGTGCCAGCAGCCTCCTGGGGACAGGGGCGAACACTGAAGCTTTCTTT. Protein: CASSLLGTGANTEAFF.

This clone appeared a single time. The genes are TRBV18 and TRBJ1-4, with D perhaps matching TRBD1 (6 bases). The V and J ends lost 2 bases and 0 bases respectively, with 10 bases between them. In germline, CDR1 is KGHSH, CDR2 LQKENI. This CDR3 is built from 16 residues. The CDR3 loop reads CASSPRQVATNEKLFF. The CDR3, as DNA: TGTGCCAGCTCACCAAGACAGGTCGCAACTAATGAAAAACTGTTTTTT.

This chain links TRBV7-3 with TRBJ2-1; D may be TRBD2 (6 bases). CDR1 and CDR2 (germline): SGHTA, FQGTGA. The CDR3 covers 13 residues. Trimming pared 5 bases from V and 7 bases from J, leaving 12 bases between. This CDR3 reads CASSRDLTNEQFF. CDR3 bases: TGTGCCAGCAGCCGGGACTTAACAAATGAGCAGTTCTTC.

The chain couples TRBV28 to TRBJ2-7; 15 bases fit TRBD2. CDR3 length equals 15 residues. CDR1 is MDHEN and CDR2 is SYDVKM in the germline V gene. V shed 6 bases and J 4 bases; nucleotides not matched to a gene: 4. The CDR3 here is CASRPGLAGGYEQYF. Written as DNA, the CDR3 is TGTGCCAGCAGGCCTGGACTAGCGGGAGGGTACGAGCAGTACTTC.

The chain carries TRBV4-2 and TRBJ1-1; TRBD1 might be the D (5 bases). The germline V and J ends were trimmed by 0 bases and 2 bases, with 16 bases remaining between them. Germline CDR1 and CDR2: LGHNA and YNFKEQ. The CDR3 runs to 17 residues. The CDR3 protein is CASSQDINGAENTEAFF. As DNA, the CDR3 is TGTGCCAGCAGCCAAGATATAAATGGGGCCGAAAACACTGAAGCTTTCTTT.

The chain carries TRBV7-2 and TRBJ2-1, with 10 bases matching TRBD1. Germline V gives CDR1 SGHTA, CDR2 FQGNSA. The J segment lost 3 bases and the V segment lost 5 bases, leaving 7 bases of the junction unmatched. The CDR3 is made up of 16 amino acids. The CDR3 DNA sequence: TGTGCCAGCAGCCGGACAGGGGGAGGGGACTACAATGAGCAGTTCTTC. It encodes CASSRTGGGDYNEQFF.